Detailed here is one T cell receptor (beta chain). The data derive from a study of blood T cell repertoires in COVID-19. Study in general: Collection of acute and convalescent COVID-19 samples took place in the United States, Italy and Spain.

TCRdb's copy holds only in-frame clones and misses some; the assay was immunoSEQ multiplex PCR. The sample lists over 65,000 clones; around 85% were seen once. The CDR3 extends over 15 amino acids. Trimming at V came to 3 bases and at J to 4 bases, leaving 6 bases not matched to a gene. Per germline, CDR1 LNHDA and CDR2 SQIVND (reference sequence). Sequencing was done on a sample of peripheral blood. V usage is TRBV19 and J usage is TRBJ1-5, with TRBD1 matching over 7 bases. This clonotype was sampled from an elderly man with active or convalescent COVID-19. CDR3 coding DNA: TGTGCCAGTAGTATCTTCGGGGACAGAAATCAGCCCCAGCATTTT. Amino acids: CASSIFGDRNQPQHF.